This TCR beta chain came from a study of T cell responses to AZD1222 COVID-19 vaccine. Findings of the study overall: Recipients of AZD1222 seropositive at baseline numbered only 5 or 6. Spike-specific TCR breadth and depth rose after two AZD1222 doses. Regions left unmutated in variants are reportedly the target of nearly half of spike-specific TCRs. Spike was spanned by vaccine-associated CD4 TCRs, with dominance at 160-218 and 743-854.

Comment on this clone: The antigen is unknown.

CDR3 length: 16 residues. V lost 5 bases, J lost 1 base, and 14 bases lay in between. Germline V lookup: CDR1 SGHVS, CDR2 FNYEAQ. Generated by immunoSEQ multiplex PCR, the TCRdb table keeps only in-frame clones and is missing some. Of 130,000 or so clones in the sample, around 92% are singletons; the top ten hold under 3.5%. This clonotype was sampled from an adult in good health. The chain employs TRBV7-6 and TRBJ2-2; TRBD2 is a possible D gene (5 bases). The sample in question was peripheral blood, obtained on day 0 of AZD1222 vaccination. For the CDR3, the DNA is TGTGCCAGCAGCCCCGCGGGCGGCCTGAACACCGGGGAGCTGTTTTTT. This gives the protein CASSPAGGLNTGELFF.